This entry is about one T cell receptor beta chain. The repertoire was sequenced with immunoSEQ multiplex PCR; TCRdb's copy has only in-frame clones and lacks some. The sample has some 14,000 clones, 60% to 75% seen once. The data belong to a study of blood T cell repertoires in COVID-19. Study summary: There were acute and convalescent COVID-19 samples, and they came from the United States, Italy and Spain. PBMCs, B-cell-depleted T cells, or T cells were the source of the cDNA or gDNA that made up the material.

This sequence was found in a man between 65 and 85 years old with acute or convalescent COVID-19. Input material: peripheral blood.

The CDR3 sequence: CASSPGGVSSTEAFF. The CDR3 region has the DNA TGCGCCAGCAGCCCCGGGGGGGTATCGTCCACTGAAGCTTTCTTT. The rearrangement joins TRBV5-1 to TRBJ1-1; the D gene is possibly TRBD1 (5 bases). The CDR3 sequence is 15 residues long. Trimming took off 4 bases at V and 4 bases at J, with 17 bases between the two ends. Germline V gene data show CDR1 as SGHRS and CDR2 as YFSETQ.